This TCR beta chain was recorded in a study of shared clonotypes between healthy human individuals (dated by TCRdb to about 2020). Concerning the study at large: A couple of women and a few men aged 18 to 49 years were included in the cohort. For each donor, CD4 naive and CD4 memory were each run on three plates, CD8 naive on two plates, and CD8 memory on one plate. Blood TCR repertoires of about five healthy adults were deeply sequenced to estimate repertoire size and the extent of clonotype sharing between individuals. To increase sequencing depth and limit assay-specific biases, TCR repertoire library preparation and sequencing were carried out by different laboratories using diverse techniques. Between about 0.94 and 8.9 billion PBMCs per donor were obtained by leukapheresis.

For the CD8 naive samples, CD45RO-negative cells were positively selected for CCR7, yielding a CD45RA+CCR7+ population from which TemRA cells were excluded. Healthy HIV-negative adults with no recently reported acute infections or vaccinations were included as donors. Only Caucasian adults living in Nashville, Tennessee, USA were represented among the donors. After blood collection by leukapheresis, PBMCs were isolated using Ficoll-Histopaque density gradient centrifugation and then cryopreserved in the vapor phase of liquid nitrogen. Analytical flow cytometry was used to check the purity and quantity of each magnetically sorted T cell population. Genomic DNA was isolated from each sorted fraction and quantified by UV absorbance on a Nanodrop 2000c. Using the deep immunoSEQ assay, TCR CDR3 regions were amplified from genomic DNA by multiplex PCR. For each cell subset, the extracted genomic DNA was distributed evenly across all wells of several immunoSEQ 96-well plates, and each plate served as one replicate. Each replicate PCR for sorted subsets received around 200 ng genomic DNA, equal to about 30,000 T cell genomes. Purified libraries were measured with a Qubit 3.0 fluorometer, size-checked on a Bioanalyzer 2100, and measured again with the KAPA Library Quantification kit. Each immunoSEQ 96-well plate was sequenced on its own single-read 150-cycle Illumina NextSeq 550 flow cell. The published analysis was carried out like this. The immunoSEQ output contained only junctional sequences without quality scores, so filtering could not match that applied to full-length reads. To assign V/J genes and CDR3, sequences were annotated using PyIR, a Python wrapper for IgBLAST v1.9, with IMGT germline references. Reads with weak V/J assignments (E-value above 1e-6), missing CDR3, stop codons, out-of-frame junctions, or ambiguous translated residues were removed. V3J clonotypes were defined by identical inferred V gene, J gene, and CDR3 amino acid sequence. Percentage overlap between repertoires was computed as shared unique clonotypes divided by the size of the smaller repertoire. Repertoire richness was assessed with RTK rarefaction, the Chao1 estimator, and Recon v2.1 estimates of unobserved clonotypes. Generation probabilities for all TCRbeta clonotypes obtained by the gDNA method from a few donors were computed using OLGA. TCRdb obtained this table from immuneACCESS and retained in-frame rearrangements with V and J assigned. These tables miss some clones; where compared with another copy, unresolved V genes account for less than half of the shortfall, and the remainder is unexplained. V and J calls plus clone size are reproduced from that table; the DNA served to infer D and trimming. Within this sample are hundreds of thousands of clones, with about 91% of them counted one time only. The ten top clones hold approximately 25% of the sample.

Beyond this particular receptor, the publication reports: Compared with non-shared clonotypes, the clonotypes found in all four sorted-subset donors had higher generation probabilities. Naive subsets generally had larger estimated clonotype richness than memory subsets did. Across several donors, approximately 4.9% of naive CD4, 3% to 3.5% of naive CD8, about 2.3% of memory CD4, and roughly 0.41% of memory CD8 clonotypes were shared. Even with the large sequencing depth, rarefaction of the sorted-subset datasets indicated that sequencing was incomplete. Only blood was sampled, and tissue TCR repertoires likely differ from those in blood. Pairwise subsampling led to the expectation that sequencing depth would affect the degree of clonotype sharing among donors. The small number of donors limited the genetic and exposure-history diversity represented.

About this clone itself: This clone's antigen is unknown. No base quality values were provided; no much bigger clone lies one nucleotide off.

The V and J ends are trimmed by 3 bases and 2 bases, leaving 12 bases between them. The germline V gene provides CDR1 SGHDT and CDR2 YYEEEE. The CDR3 runs 14 residues from the cysteine to the phenylalanine. Only the CDR3 DNA stays, 42 bases, in frame from base 1. The clonotype was recovered from a man aged 25-40 years in good health. The rearrangement combines TRBV5-6 with TRBJ2-7, with TRBD2 perhaps the D gene, on 5 matching bases. The sample comprised naive CD8+ T cells sorted from blood. The sample's cell subset or site label, in plain terms: CD45RA+CCR7+. CDR3 sequence: CASSSTSGPYEQYF. The DNA sequence follows: TGTGCCAGCAGCTCAACCAGCGGTCCCTACGAGCAGTACTTC.